This is a list of T cell receptor beta chains from one sample in a study of shared clonotypes between healthy human individuals. TCRdb keeps only in-frame clones here, not all; method: immunoSEQ multiplex PCR. The sample has roughly 640,000 clones; approximately 74% are singletons. Sequenced material: memory CD4+ T cells sorted from blood. Every receptor here comes from a woman between 25 and 40 years old in good health. Each CDR3 is given with its conserved first and last residue. A D gene is named only where the DNA matches it firmly. Some rows mark clone size as missing; the rest say once, few, many or name a class of expanded clone.

CDR3aa | CDR3nt | j_gene | abundance | v_gene | d_gene
CASSPATGGDTEAFF | TGTGCCAGCTCACCGGCGACAGGGGGGGACACTGAAGCTTTCTTT | TRBJ1-1 | - | TRBV18 | TRBD1
CASSLRGNTEAFF | TGTGCCAGCAGCTTACGGGGGAACACTGAAGCTTTCTTT | TRBJ1-1 | - | TRBV7-9 | -
CASTAGGEGANVLTF | TGTGCCAGCACGGCAGGGGGCGAGGGGGCCAACGTCCTGACTTTC | TRBJ2-6 | few | TRBV28 | TRBD1
CASSLEIQETQYF | TGTGCCAGCAGTCTTGAGATACAAGAGACCCAGTACTTC | TRBJ2-5 | - | TRBV7-8 | -
CAWSRDPRGELFF | TGTGCCTGGAGCCGGGACCCCAGGGGGGAGCTGTTTTTT | TRBJ2-2 | - | TRBV30 | -
CAWRREFEQYF | TGTGCCTGGAGAAGGGAGTTCGAGCAGTACTTC | TRBJ2-7 | - | TRBV30 | -
CASSRTETQYF | TGTGCCAGCAGCCGCACAGAGACCCAGTACTTC | TRBJ2-5 | few | TRBV14 | -
CASSLGVAGALAKNIQYF | TGTGCCAGCAGCTTAGGGGTAGCGGGAGCTCTAGCCAAAAACATTCAGTACTTC | TRBJ2-4 | - | TRBV7-9 | TRBD2
CASSFNRDRGYEKLFF | TGTGCCAGCAGCTTTAATCGCGACAGGGGATATGAAAAACTGTTTTTT | TRBJ1-4 | few | TRBV5-8 | TRBD1
CASSPSGNYNEQFF | TGTGCCAGCAGCCCTAGCGGCAACTACAATGAGCAGTTCTTC | TRBJ2-1 | - | TRBV7-3 | TRBD2
CASSLAGLGELFF | TGTGCCAGCAGTTTAGCCGGTCTTGGGGAGCTGTTTTTT | TRBJ2-2 | - | TRBV28 | -
CASSLRFRLAGTDTQYF | TGTGCCAGTAGTCTTCGTTTCAGACTAGCGGGCACAGATACGCAGTATTTT | TRBJ2-3 | - | TRBV19 | TRBD2
CASSAGRVLFPYNEQFF | TGTGCCAGCAGTGCCGGCAGGGTGTTGTTTCCCTACAATGAGCAGTTCTTC | TRBJ2-1 | - | TRBV6-1 | -
CASSLVTSGPRLQYF | TGTGCCAGCAGCTTAGTGACTAGCGGGCCCCGACTCCAGTACTTC | TRBJ2-5 | - | TRBV7-7 | TRBD2